The present TCR beta chain was sequenced within a study of blood T cells in healthy people across ages. Findings of the study overall: Considered underestimates were the diversity estimates obtained from one million T cells.

Alongside a J-beta primer mix, a sample-barcoded 5' primer served in a second PCR lasting 7 to 11 cycles. Every cDNA was tagged by a template-switch adaptor with 12 random nucleotides. MiXCR, run by TCRdb on the 5' RACE reads, gives a single entry per CDR3 protein. The sample has some 1.7 million distinct CDR3 sequences, about 28% seen once. As to this clonotype: Its antigen remains unidentified.

Each individual donor underwent a draw of about 11 milliliters of peripheral blood. Total RNA amounts of at least 6 micrograms were extracted per sample. There are 15 residues in the CDR3. Germline V CDR1 and CDR2: LNHDA, SQIVND (reference sequence). V lost 4 bases and J lost 0, with 10 bases in between. The sample consisted of blood. The V gene is TRBV19, the J gene TRBJ2-4; no firm D call. The clonotype was recovered from a woman in her 30s in good health. The CDR3 loop is CASSTSVLAKNIQYF. CDR3 DNA sequence: TGTGCCAGTAGTACGTCGGTATTAGCCAAAAACATTCAGTACTTC.